The 2 T cell receptor beta chains presented below share a single source sample, sequenced in a study of CD8 T cells in Susac syndrome. Reverse transcription of roughly 0.45 to 1 ug RNA was carried out with random hexamers. One entry per CDR3 protein results from TCRdb running MiXCR on the immunoSEQ multiplex PCR reads. The data contain around 71,000 distinct CDR3 sequences, roughly 95% of them singletons. The source material was CD4+ T cells from PBMCs. These receptors all come from a human donor with multiple sclerosis.

The gene calls are TRBV20-1 and TRBJ2-1; 14 nucleotides align to TRBD2. The CDR3 covers 19 residues. Losses at the gene ends were 3 bases for V and 0 bases for J; bases not matched to a gene: 10. CDR1 is DFQATT, CDR2 SNEGSKA, per germline (reference sequence). The CDR3 loop is CSARARLAGGTSSYNEQFF. CDR3 DNA: TGCAGTGCTAGGGCACGACTAGCGGGGGGGACAAGCTCCTACAATGAGCAGTTCTTC.

A word on this clonotype: A junction boundary mismatches the germline segment, possibly from a read error. V usage is TRBV20-1 and J usage is TRBJ2-7; 9 nucleotides match TRBD2. This CDR3 has 13 residues. Germline V gives CDR1 DFQATT, CDR2 SNEGSKA (reference sequence). The CDR3 sequence is CSARAGGLSEQYF. The DNA for the CDR3 is TGCAGTGCCAGAGCGGGGGGCCTATCGGAGCAGTACTTC.